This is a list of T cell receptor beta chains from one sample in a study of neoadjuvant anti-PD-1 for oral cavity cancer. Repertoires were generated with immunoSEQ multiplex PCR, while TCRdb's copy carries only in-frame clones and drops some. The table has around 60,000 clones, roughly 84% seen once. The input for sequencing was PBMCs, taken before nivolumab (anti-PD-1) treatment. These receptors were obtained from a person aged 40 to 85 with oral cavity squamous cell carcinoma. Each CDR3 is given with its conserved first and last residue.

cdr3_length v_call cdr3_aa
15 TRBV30 CAWSSLAGGTDTQYF
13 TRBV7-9 CASSLGGTNEQFF
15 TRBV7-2 CASSLTGEATGELFF
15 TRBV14 CASSQGPGRFYGYTF
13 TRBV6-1 CASSEGWGFVMIF
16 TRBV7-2 CASSWGTGTGANVLTF
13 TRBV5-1 CASSWDRVYEQYF
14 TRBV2 CASNPEKTGSELFF
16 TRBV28 CASSSTMGTGVHEQYF
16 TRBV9 CASSVGAGALSYEQYF
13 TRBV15 CATSRDNSYEQYF
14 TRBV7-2 CASSSTPGAVEQYF
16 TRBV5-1 CASSPGWVSVTHEQYF
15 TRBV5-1 CASSLDSGNTGELFF
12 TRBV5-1 CASSLGDLTQYF
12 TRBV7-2 CASSLAGGEAFF
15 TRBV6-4 CASSEEGLVSHEQFF
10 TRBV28 CASSGLEQYF
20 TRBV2 CASSVVTQGLSGSGGETQYF
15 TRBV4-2 CASSQESGRKYEQFF
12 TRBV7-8 CASSFKGYEQYF
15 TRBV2 CASTTDRGQGGELFF
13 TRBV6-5 CASSESVNTEAFF
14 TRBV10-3 CAISSGLLDYGYTF
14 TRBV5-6 CASSLALGGNIQYF
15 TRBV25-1 CASSEYQGMNTEAFF
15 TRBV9 CASSVGGQGDSPLHF
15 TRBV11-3 CASSLDGEAADTQYF
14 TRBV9 CASSAGLLYQPQHF
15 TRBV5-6 CASSSSGIARETQYF
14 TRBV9 CASSADINDSPLHF
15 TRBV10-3 CAISFPGQGIDTQYF
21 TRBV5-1 CASSPQIKTGKGSVSNYGYTF
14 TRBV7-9 CASRPGTVNTEAFF
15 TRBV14 CASSQDWTPTDTQYF
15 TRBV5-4 CASSFRTGSNSPLHF
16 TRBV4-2 CASSQEGGARTDTQYF
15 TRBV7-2 CASSLAQGLNTEAFF
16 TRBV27 CASSFRTGQSYNEQFF
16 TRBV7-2 CASSLRETRMGGELFF
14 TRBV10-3 CAISETSRNNEQFF
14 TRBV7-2 CASSLGRGTVEAFF
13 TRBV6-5 CASTAGSYNEQFF
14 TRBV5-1 CASSLGTAGNTIYF
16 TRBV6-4 CASSLEGGDPSYGYTF
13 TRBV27 CASHRDRSYEQYF
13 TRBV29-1 CSVEVGYQETQYF
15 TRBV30 CAWGALGNSGNTIYF
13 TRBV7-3 CASSLIGTGEQFF
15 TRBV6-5 CASSLQLLNTGELFF
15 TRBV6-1 CASSDVSGGNEKLFF
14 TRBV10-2 CASREAVDTGELFF
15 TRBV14 CASRVGTGSYNEQFF
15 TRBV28 CASSLWGGRTYEQYF
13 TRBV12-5 CASGPRGVNEQFF
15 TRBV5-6 CASSLRAGVVEKLFF
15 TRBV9 CASSTYSRQGTEAFF
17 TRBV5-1 CASSLALRGMSPYEQYF
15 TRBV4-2 CASSLRDRENTEAFF
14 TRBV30 CAWSLPGPSDTQYF